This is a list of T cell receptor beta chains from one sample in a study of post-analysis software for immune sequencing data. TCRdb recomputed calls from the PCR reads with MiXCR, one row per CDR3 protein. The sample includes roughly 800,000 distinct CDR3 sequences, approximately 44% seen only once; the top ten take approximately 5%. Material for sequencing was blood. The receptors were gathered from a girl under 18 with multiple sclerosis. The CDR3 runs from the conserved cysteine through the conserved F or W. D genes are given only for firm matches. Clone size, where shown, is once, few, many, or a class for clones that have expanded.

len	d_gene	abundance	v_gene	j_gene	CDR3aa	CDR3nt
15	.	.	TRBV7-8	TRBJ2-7	CASSLGGGPVFEQYF	TGTGCCAGCAGCTTAGGGGGCGGCCCCGTCTTCGAGCAGTACTTC
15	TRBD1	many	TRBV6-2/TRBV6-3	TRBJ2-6	CASSPQGAGANVLTF	TGTGCCAGCAGCCCACAGGGGGCTGGGGCCAACGTCCTGACTTTC
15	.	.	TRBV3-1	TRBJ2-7	CASSQDYDGAYEQYF	TGTGCCAGCAGCCAAGATTACGACGGAGCCTACGAGCAGTACTTC
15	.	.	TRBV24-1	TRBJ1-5	CATSDLCGTNQPQHF	TGTGCCACCAGTGATTTGTGCGGGACCAATCAGCCCCAGCATTTT
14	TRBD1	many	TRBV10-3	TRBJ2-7	CAISGTGLHYEQYF	TGTGCCATCAGTGGGACAGGGTTGCACTACGAGCAGTACTTC
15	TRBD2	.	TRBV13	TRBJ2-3	CASSPWGGTADTQYF	TGTGCCAGCAGCCCGTGGGGGGGGACCGCAGATACGCAGTATTTT
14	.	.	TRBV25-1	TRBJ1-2	CASREFFAVGGYTF	TGTGCCAGCAGGGAATTCTTTGCGGTAGGAGGCTACACCTTC
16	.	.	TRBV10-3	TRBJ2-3	CAISESTRGGTDTQYF	TGTGCCATCAGTGAGTCGACGCGAGGGGGCACAGATACGCAGTATTTT
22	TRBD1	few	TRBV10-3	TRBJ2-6	CAISERQGDPRGTDSGTNVLTF	TGTGCCATCAGTGAACGACAGGGGGACCCAAGGGGCACCGACTCTGGGACCAACGTCCTGACTTTC
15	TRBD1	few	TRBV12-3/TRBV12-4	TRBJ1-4	CASSFEGAADEKLFF	TGTGCCAGCAGTTTTGAGGGGGCTGCAGATGAAAAACTGTTTTTT
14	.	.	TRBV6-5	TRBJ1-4	CASSSGRGGEKLFF	TGTGCCAGCAGCTCGGGACGGGGTGGAGAAAAACTGTTTTTT
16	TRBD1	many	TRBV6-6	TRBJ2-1	CASSKKRTGLDNEQFF	TGTGCCAGCAGCAAGAAAAGGACAGGTTTGGACAATGAGCAGTTCTTC
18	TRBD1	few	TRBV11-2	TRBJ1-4	CASSFNRDRGPSIEKLFF	TGTGCCAGCAGCTTCAACCGGGACAGGGGGCCTTCTATTGAAAAACTGTTTTTT
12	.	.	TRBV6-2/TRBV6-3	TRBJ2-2	CTTQLYSGELFF	TGTACCACCCAGTTGTATAGCGGGGAGCTGTTTTTT
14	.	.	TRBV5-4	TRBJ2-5	CASSSSTDQETQYF	TGTGCCAGCAGTTCGTCGACGGACCAAGAGACCCAGTACTTC
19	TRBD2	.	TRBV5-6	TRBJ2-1	CASSSAWLAGGPGLDEQFF	TGTGCCAGCAGCAGCGCGTGGCTAGCGGGAGGGCCCGGGCTCGATGAGCAGTTCTTC
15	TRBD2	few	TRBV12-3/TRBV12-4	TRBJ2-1	CASSIWWEGHGEQFF	TGTGCCAGCAGCATCTGGTGGGAGGGCCACGGTGAGCAGTTCTTC
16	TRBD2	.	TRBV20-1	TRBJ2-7	CSATPGLAGGTYEQYF	TGCAGTGCTACACCGGGACTAGCGGGAGGTACCTACGAGCAGTACTTC
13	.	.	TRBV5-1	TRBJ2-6	CASSHLWANVLTF	TGCGCCAGCAGCCACTTGTGGGCCAACGTCCTGACTTTC
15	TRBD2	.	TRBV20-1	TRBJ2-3	CSASPARLATDTQYF	TGCAGTGCTAGTCCCGCCCGACTAGCGACAGATACGCAGTATTTT
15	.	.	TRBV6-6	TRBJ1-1	CASSYSSRGGSEAFF	TGTGCCAGCAGTTACTCGTCCAGGGGTGGGAGTGAAGCTTTCTTT
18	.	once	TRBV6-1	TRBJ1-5	CASSPTRGTGYSNQPQHF	TGTGCCAGCAGCCCGACCAGGGGCACAGGATATAGCAATCAGCCCCAGCATTTT
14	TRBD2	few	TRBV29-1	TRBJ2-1	CSVPVGVAGNEQFF	TGCAGCGTACCCGTGGGGGTAGCGGGAAACGAGCAGTTCTTC